This T cell receptor (beta chain) was recorded in a study of T-cell memory formation after mild COVID-19. Of note for this clonotype: Its cognate antigen is unknown.

Whole-study results and caveats: Those CD4+ clones that contracted were mainly in CM and EM (CD8+ ones in EMRA). CD4/CD8 balance characterized clones contracting day 15 to 85, and CD4+ skew characterized later expanders.

Each CDR3 protein gets one entry after TCRdb re-called the 5' RACE reads with MiXCR. In the table there are about 420,000 distinct CDR3 sequences, around 22% of which are singletons. Trimming took off 5 bases at V and 1 base at J, with 18 bases between the two ends. This CDR3 is built from 17 residues. CDR1 and CDR2 from the germline V gene are SEHNR and FQNEAQ (reference sequence). The source material was PBMCs or a T cell subset sorted from them (not recorded which). The sequence was collected from an adult woman who had mild COVID-19 (a few samples of this study predate the infection). Cell type and time point are not known. The chain joins TRBV7-9 to TRBJ2-4; TRBD2 might be the D (5 bases). In DNA form, the CDR3 reads TGTGCCAGCAGCCGTTTCCGGCTGTGGGAGGCCAAAAACATTCAGTACTTC. Translating it yields CASSRFRLWEAKNIQYF.